This record covers a single T cell receptor beta chain. Its antigen is still unknown. Base quality data are lacking; no much larger clone is found one base away. The cohort was made up of 500 to 850 healthy bone marrow donors. All cohort members were sampled while nominally healthy, although unrecorded immune exposures were likely present. The donor tested CMV seronegative and was one of the 352 seronegative cohort members. Every donor gave a peripheral blood sample, and the peripheral blood mononuclear cells from that sample were used for TCR beta sequencing. The Qiagen DNeasy Blood Extraction Kit was used to extract genomic DNA from the blood cell samples. The data are from a study of cytomegalovirus exposure and HLA in healthy donors (dated by TCRdb to 2016 to 2017). Broadly, across the study: In an earlier analysis of 550 to 750 of the donors, about 270 Gb of sequence data and 90 million to 130 million unique TCR beta sequences from roughly 180 million T cells were reported. A handful of DR-DQ haplotypes were handled as single units for association and clustering because linkage in the cohort was strong. An earlier analysis of 587 of the donors used high-throughput TCR beta sequencing to judge whether each TCR beta V gene segment behaved as functional or pseudogenic. Besides the first cohort of hundreds of subjects, a separate validation cohort made up of roughly 120 different subjects was used. An early release that covered 500 to 800 HLA-typed donors contained about 300 gigabases of sequencing data and tens of millions of unique TCR sequences. Rather than drawing on any new phenotypic data, the later analysis identified candidate immune exposures from TCR beta sequences and the way those sequences occurred across donors. A later analysis re-examined previously published TCR beta repertoires from more than 600 donors and added high-resolution HLA genotyping to investigate patterns of TCR occurrence. Among the approximately 420 genotyped donors, more than 70% belonged to the genetic ancestry cluster associated with self-reported Caucasian donors. Among about 400 genotyped donors of the cohort, an average of roughly 230,000 unique TCR beta nucleotide sequences was sequenced per donor, of which about 20% were non-productive. HLA typing covered class I and class II loci at four-digit resolution. The study was designed to test whether signatures of past pathogen exposure could be identified by cataloging public T cell receptors. All discovery cohort repertoires had been generated using a single sequencing platform. The T cell repertoires of about 700 subjects were profiled by immunosequencing and related to cytomegalovirus serostatus. High-throughput TCR immunosequencing, statistical association of individual TCRs with disease status, and machine learning were combined to predict cytomegalovirus infection status. Donor age, sex, ethnicity and CMV serostatus were compiled alongside the repertoire data. Genome-wide SNP genotypes for about 60% of the roughly 700 donors were used in a later genetic analysis, which treated that subset as a discovery cohort. The number of typed donors differed by locus: 629-630 for A, B, C, DRB1 and DQB1; approximately 530 for DQA1; roughly 600 for DPA1; and some 450 for DPB1. The investigation overall reported the following: When HLA alleles, especially DR and DQ, strongly co-occurred, attributing TCR associations to individual alleles was difficult. According to a later analysis, TCR association rates differed among HLA loci, with DRB1 alleles showing the most associated TCRs and HLA-C alleles showing the fewest. In an earlier analysis of roughly 500 of the donors, most TCR beta V segments appeared in productive rearrangements about 87% or about 30% of the time, broadly matching IMGT annotations. The authors suggested that the approach could potentially be extended to other disease states and immunological phenotypes. A later genetic analysis reported fewer N-insertions in productive TCRs among donors in an Asian-associated ancestry cluster than the roughly 670-donor mean. The classifier was reported to diagnose cytomegalovirus status with high specificity and sensitivity in both the original and validation cohorts. A group of highly shared sequence variants was considered likely to be a technical artifact of the sequencing pipeline. The study listed 170 or so TCR beta chains as associated with cytomegalovirus. Because counts were too low, some 17 rarely observed V segments, including chromosome 9 orphons, were left out of the earlier analysis of 587 of the donors. The cohort was sequenced for TCR beta chains only, and without alpha or paired-chain data the features that could be detected were limited. In a later analysis, several top co-occurrence clusters were reported to appear linked to parvovirus B19, influenza, CMV and Epstein-Barr virus. A few of the identified cytomegalovirus-associated TCR beta chains were confirmed in vitro to be specific for cytomegalovirus antigens. In a later genetic analysis, a missense DCLRE1C variant was associated with V-gene and J-gene trimming of TCR beta chains, and the association was replicated in an independent cohort. While some public TCRs were present in many individuals, most TCR sequences turned up only very rarely across donors. A later analysis found that most CMV-associated TCR beta chains appeared HLA-restricted, with HLA associations seemingly driven largely by CMV exposure. At a false discovery rate of 0.05, a later analysis linked some 18,000 TCR beta sequences to specific HLA alleles. Because some donors lacked HLA typing at each locus, the association tests relied only on the typed subset. The presence/absence analyses assumed that sequencing depth was roughly uniform across donors, and that assumption may not be true. Correlated functional status among segregating V segments might reflect linkage disequilibrium, but an unknown experimental factor could not be ruled out. A later analysis found that HLA-associated TCR beta chains were more clonally expanded and had lower generation probabilities than equally common non-associated chains. A further reported finding was that TCR beta sequences accurately predicted the HLA-A and HLA-B alleles for most subjects in the first cohort. For the cohort, immune exposure information was limited to CMV serostatus.

Libraries were built with the immunoSEQ multiplex PCR assay. For the multiplex PCR, a mixture combining 60 forward primers for TCR Vbeta segments and 13 reverse primers for TCR Jbeta segments was used. A multiplex PCR assay on genomic DNA amplified the CDR3 region of rearranged TCR beta genes. On the Illumina HiSeq System, the amplified TCR beta libraries were sequenced as 87-base-pair reads. The study's own analysis went as follows. In a later analysis, tens of millions of unique TCR beta chains were counted across the 650 to 750 repertoires, and roughly 11 million of these chains were shared by at least two donors. To remove PCR and sequencing errors, raw reads were error-corrected and collapsed into unique sequences using a nearest-neighbor algorithm that merged closely related sequences. V, D and J gene segments were assigned by aligning CDR3 sequences to IMGT reference sequences. Each retained sequence needed at least a six-nucleotide match to both a V gene segment and a J gene segment. A rearrangement was called productive if the CDR3 had no stop codons and remained in frame with V and J, and every other rearrangement was called non-productive. Following IMGT convention, CDR3 was defined as the stretch from the second conserved V-encoded cysteine up to the conserved J-encoded phenylalanine. In an earlier analysis of 500 to 650 of the donors, sequences lacking an unambiguous match to a single V gene segment were excluded. An earlier analysis of almost 600 of the donors classified V segments as functional when productive rearrangements were above 56.7% and as segregating when the standard deviation between donors was above 5%. A statistical classification framework was built to diagnose cytomegalovirus status from the catalog of TCR beta chain sequences. A later analysis assigned V and J genes by comparing TCR nucleotide sequences with IMGT/GENE-DB human TR gene sequences. A later analysis assigned CDR3 sequences and most-parsimonious VDJ recombination scenarios with the TCRdist pipeline. In a later analysis, every TCR beta chain was defined by the combination of its CDR3 amino acid sequence and its V-gene family, and reads without a unique V-gene family were dropped. A later analysis removed 450 to 600 highly shared, low-generation-probability nucleotide sequences to deal with suspected cross-contamination and a sequencing artifact. In a later analysis, a clonal expansion index for each public chain was calculated from normalized within-repertoire ranks of inferred template counts. Generation probabilities in a later analysis came from a VDJ recombination model fitted to out-of-frame rearrangements, and those results were checked against IGoR. A later analysis scored TCR-TCR, TCR-HLA and TCR-CMV co-occurrence with hypergeometric tests, applying a repertoire-size bias correction to TCR pairs. False discovery rates were estimated in a later analysis by permuting HLA or CMV assignments 20 times. In a later analysis, co-occurring TCRs were grouped with DBSCAN, and TCRdist sequence similarity was added when clustering was performed within HLA-allele-positive subsets. For co-occurrence clustering, repertoires with fewer than 30,000 or more than 120,000 public chains were excluded, along with a handful of repertoires with anomalous nucleotide sharing. TCRdb holds this immuneACCESS table with in-frame rearrangements only. Some clones are missing; in checked studies, unresolved V genes explain under half, and the rest has no known cause. V and J calls plus clone size are reproduced from that table; the DNA served to infer D and trimming. In this sample the table shows some 130,000 clones, roughly four fifths of which occur a single time. Under 8.5% of the sample goes to the ten largest clones.

Sequenced sample: PBMCs. This TCR was recovered from a male donor in good health and CMV-seronegative.

CDR3 sequence: CASKLQGNTEAFF. The bases are TGTGCCAGCAAACTACAGGGGAACACTGAAGCTTTCTTT. The rearrangement joined TRBV7-2 to TRBJ1-1; 6 matching bases give a weak D call of TRBD1. Per the germline V gene, SGHTA is the CDR1 and FQGNSA is the CDR2. The CDR3 runs 13 residues from the cysteine to the phenylalanine. The read is trimmed to its CDR3 DNA, 39 bases read in frame from base 1. Trimming costs V 7 bases and J 1 base, and their ends lie 10 bases apart.